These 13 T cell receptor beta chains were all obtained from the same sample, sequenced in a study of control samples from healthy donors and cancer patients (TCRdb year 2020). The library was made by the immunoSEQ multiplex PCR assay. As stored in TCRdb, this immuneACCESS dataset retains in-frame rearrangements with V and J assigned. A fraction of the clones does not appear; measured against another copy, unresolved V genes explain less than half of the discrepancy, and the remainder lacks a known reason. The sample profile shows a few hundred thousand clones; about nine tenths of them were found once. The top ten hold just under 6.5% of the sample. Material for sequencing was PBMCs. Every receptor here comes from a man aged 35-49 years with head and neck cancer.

The CDR3 protein is CASSFEILAGGRVGELFF. The CDR3 DNA sequence: TGTGCCAGCAGCTTCGAGATCCTAGCGGGAGGAAGGGTCGGGGAGCTGTTTTTT. The chain recombines TRBV5-6 with TRBJ2-2; the match to TRBD2 covers 11 bases. Germline values: CDR1 SGHDT, CDR2 YYEEEE. J lost 7 bases, V lost 2 bases, and 13 bases had no gene match. The CDR3 is made up of 18 amino acids. The complete variable domain, with remaining parts taken from reference TRBV5-6 and TRBJ2-2, reads DAGVTQSPTHLIKTRGQQVTLRCSPKSGHDTVSWYQQALGQGPQFIFQYYEEEERQRGNFPDRFSGHQFPNYSSELNVNALLLGDSALYLCASSFEILAGGRVGELFFGEGSRLTVL.

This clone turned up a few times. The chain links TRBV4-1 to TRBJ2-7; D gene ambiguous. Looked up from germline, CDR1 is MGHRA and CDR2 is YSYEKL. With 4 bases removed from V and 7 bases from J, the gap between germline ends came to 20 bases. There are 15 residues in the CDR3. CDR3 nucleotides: TGCGCCAGCAGCCGGTCCCCGGCCTCCGAAGGTGAGCAGTACTTC. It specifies CASSRSPASEGEQYF.

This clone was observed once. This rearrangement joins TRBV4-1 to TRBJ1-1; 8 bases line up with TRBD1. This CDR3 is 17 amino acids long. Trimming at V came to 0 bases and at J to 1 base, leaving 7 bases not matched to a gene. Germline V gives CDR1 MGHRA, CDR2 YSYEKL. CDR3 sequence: CASSQEETGAGNTEAFF. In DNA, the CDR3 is TGCGCCAGCAGCCAAGAAGAGACAGGGGCCGGGAACACTGAAGCTTTCTTT.

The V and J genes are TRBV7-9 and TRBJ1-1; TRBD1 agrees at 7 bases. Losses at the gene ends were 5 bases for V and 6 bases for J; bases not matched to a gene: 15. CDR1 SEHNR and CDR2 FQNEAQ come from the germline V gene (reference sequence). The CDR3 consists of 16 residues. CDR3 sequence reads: CASSARTTGVGAEAFF. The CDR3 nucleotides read TGTGCCAGCAGCGCTAGGACCACAGGGGTCGGGGCTGAAGCTTTCTTT.

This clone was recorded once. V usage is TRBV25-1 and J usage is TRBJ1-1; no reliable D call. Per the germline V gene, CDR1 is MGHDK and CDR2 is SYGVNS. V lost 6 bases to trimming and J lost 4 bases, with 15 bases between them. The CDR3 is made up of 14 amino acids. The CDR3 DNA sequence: TGTGCCAGCAGGACCATTGAGGGCGTCACTGAAGCTTTCTTT. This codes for CASRTIEGVTEAFF.

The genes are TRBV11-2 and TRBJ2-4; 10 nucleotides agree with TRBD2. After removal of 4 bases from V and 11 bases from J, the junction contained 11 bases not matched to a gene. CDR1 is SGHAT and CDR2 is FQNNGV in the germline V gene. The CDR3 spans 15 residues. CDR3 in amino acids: CASSSGLAYDRLQYF. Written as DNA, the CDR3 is TGTGCCAGCAGCTCGGGACTAGCGTACGATCGACTTCAGTACTTC.

Here the CDR3 reads CASSPGTIWEQYF. The CDR3 DNA is TGTGCCAGCAGTCCAGGGACTATCTGGGAGCAGTACTTC. The J gene is TRBJ2-7, the V gene TRBV12-3 or TRBV12-4, with 7 positions matching TRBD2. Trimming cost V 5 bases and J 7 bases; bases outside gene matches: 8. This CDR3 has 13 amino acids.

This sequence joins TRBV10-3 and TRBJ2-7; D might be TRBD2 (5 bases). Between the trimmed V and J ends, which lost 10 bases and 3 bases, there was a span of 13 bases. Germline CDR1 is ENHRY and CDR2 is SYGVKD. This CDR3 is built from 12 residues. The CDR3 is CATEDSNYEQYF. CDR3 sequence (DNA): TGTGCCACAGAGGACTCTAACTACGAGCAGTACTTC.

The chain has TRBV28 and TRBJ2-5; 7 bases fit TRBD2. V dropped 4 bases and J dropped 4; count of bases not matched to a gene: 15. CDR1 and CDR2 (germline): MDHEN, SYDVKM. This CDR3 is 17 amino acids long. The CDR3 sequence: CASSSRGVAGVGETQYF. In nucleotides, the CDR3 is TGTGCCAGCAGTTCCCGGGGCGTCGCGGGAGTCGGAGAGACCCAGTACTTC.

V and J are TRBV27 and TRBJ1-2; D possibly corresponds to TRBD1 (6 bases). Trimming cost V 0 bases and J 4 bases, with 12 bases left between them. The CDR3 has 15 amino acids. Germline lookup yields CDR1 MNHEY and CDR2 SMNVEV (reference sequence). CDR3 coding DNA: TGTGCCAGCAGTTTATCAGAGGGGGAGGTCTATGGCTACACCTTC. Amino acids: CASSLSEGEVYGYTF.

Here the CDR3 reads CAWSHVLHEQYF. In DNA form, the CDR3 reads TGTGCCTGGAGTCACGTCCTCCACGAGCAGTACTTC. The rearrangement joins TRBV30 to TRBJ2-7; unclear D gene. CDR3 length: 12 residues. Germline V lookup: CDR1 GTSNPN, CDR2 SVGIG (reference sequence). Trimming took 2 bases from V and 5 from J, leaving 10 bases between them.

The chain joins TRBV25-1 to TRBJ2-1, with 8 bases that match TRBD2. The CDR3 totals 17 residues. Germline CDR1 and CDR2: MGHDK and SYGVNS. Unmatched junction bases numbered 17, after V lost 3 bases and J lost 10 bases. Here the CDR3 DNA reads TGTGCCAGCAGTGATCTAGGAACTAGCGGCACCGCCAGCGAGCAGTTCTTC. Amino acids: CASSDLGTSGTASEQFF.

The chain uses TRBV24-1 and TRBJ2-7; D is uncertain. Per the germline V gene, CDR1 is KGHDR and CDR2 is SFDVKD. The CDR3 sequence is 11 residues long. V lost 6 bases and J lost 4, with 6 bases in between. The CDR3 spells CATSSGYEQYF. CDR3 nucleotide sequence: TGTGCCACCAGTTCTGGATACGAGCAGTACTTC.